Listed below are T cell receptor beta chains from one sample, sequenced in a study of radiotherapy plus CTLA-4 blockade in lung cancer. This table comes from immunoSEQ multiplex PCR, and its TCRdb copy is limited to in-frame clones, with some not included. The sample carries about 49,000 clones, approximately 84% recorded once. Sample: peripheral blood, taken from a patient treated with radiotherapy plus ipilimumab. These receptors came from a human donor with non-small cell lung cancer whose response to radiotherapy plus ipilimumab could not be evaluated. Each CDR3 is given with its conserved first and last residue. The order of the fields is D gene, J gene, clone size, V gene, CDR3 DNA, CDR3 protein. The D gene is left open where the match is weak. The size entry is marked missing in some rows and otherwise reads once, few, many or a size class.

d_gene: TRBD1
j_gene: TRBJ1-2
abundance: few
v_gene: TRBV6-6
CDR3nt: TGTGCCAGCAGCGACAGGGACAACTATGGCTACACCTTC
CDR3aa: CASSDRDNYGYTF

d_gene: TRBD1
j_gene: TRBJ1-5
abundance: NA
v_gene: TRBV7-9
CDR3nt: TGTGCCAGCTCAGGGGGCGGGAGCAATCAGCCCCAGCATTTT
CDR3aa: CASSGGGSNQPQHF

d_gene: TRBD1
j_gene: TRBJ1-1
abundance: NA
v_gene: TRBV7-9
CDR3nt: TGTGCCAGCAGTCCAGGGGGCTTGAGCACTGAAGCTTTCTTT
CDR3aa: CASSPGGLSTEAFF

d_gene: NA
j_gene: TRBJ1-3
abundance: NA
v_gene: TRBV7-3
CDR3nt: TGTGCCAGCAGCTTAACCGGGAACACTGGAAACACCATATATTTT
CDR3aa: CASSLTGNTGNTIYF

d_gene: NA
j_gene: TRBJ2-7
abundance: NA
v_gene: TRBV27
CDR3nt: TGTGCCAGCAGTATGTTGGAGACTAAACCTAACCAGCAGTACTTC
CDR3aa: CASSMLETKPNQQYF

d_gene: NA
j_gene: TRBJ2-7
abundance: NA
v_gene: TRBV28
CDR3nt: TGTGCCAGCAGTTTCATTCGAGGGGGCGAGCAGTACTTC
CDR3aa: CASSFIRGGEQYF

d_gene: TRBD2
j_gene: TRBJ2-1
abundance: NA
v_gene: TRBV11-2
CDR3nt: TGTGCCAGCAGCTTTGGCGGGAGAGGTGTGTATGAGCAGTTCTTC
CDR3aa: CASSFGGRGVYEQFF

d_gene: NA
j_gene: TRBJ2-2
abundance: NA
v_gene: TRBV29-1
CDR3nt: TGCAGCGTTGAGATGGGCAGAAACACCGGGGAGCTGTTTTTT
CDR3aa: CSVEMGRNTGELFF

d_gene: NA
j_gene: TRBJ1-1
abundance: NA
v_gene: TRBV18
CDR3nt: TGTGCCAGCTCACCAACAGCCTTGAACACTGAAGCTTTCTTT
CDR3aa: CASSPTALNTEAFF

d_gene: TRBD1
j_gene: TRBJ2-4
abundance: NA
v_gene: TRBV7-2
CDR3nt: TGTGCCAGCAGCTTATCTCAGGGGGCCGTCACCTTTCAGTACTTC
CDR3aa: CASSLSQGAVTFQYF

d_gene: NA
j_gene: TRBJ2-2
abundance: NA
v_gene: TRBV4-1
CDR3nt: TGCGCCAGCACCGGGACTCTCTCGAACACCGGGGAGCTGTTTTTT
CDR3aa: CASTGTLSNTGELFF

d_gene: NA
j_gene: TRBJ2-3
abundance: NA
v_gene: TRBV5-1
CDR3nt: TGCGCCAGCAGCTTTTGGGGGAGGAGGGACACAGATACGCAGTATTTT
CDR3aa: CASSFWGRRDTDTQYF

d_gene: TRBD1
j_gene: TRBJ2-3
abundance: NA
v_gene: TRBV7-9
CDR3nt: TGTGCCAGCAGCTCAAGGGACAGGGGAATCGTGGGCACAGATACGCAGTATTTT
CDR3aa: CASSSRDRGIVGTDTQYF

d_gene: NA
j_gene: TRBJ1-1
abundance: NA
v_gene: TRBV28
CDR3nt: TGTGCCAGCATAACGAGAGGTGGTAGCACTGAAGCTTTCTTT
CDR3aa: CASITRGGSTEAFF

d_gene: TRBD1
j_gene: TRBJ1-4
abundance: NA
v_gene: TRBV27
CDR3nt: TGTGCCAGCAGTCTCTACAGGGGGCAGATTAATGAAAAACTGTTTTTT
CDR3aa: CASSLYRGQINEKLFF

d_gene: NA
j_gene: TRBJ1-5
abundance: NA
v_gene: TRBV28
CDR3nt: TGTGCCAGCAGTTTTGGAGGACAGCCCCAGCATTTT
CDR3aa: CASSFGGQPQHF

d_gene: NA
j_gene: TRBJ2-2
abundance: NA
v_gene: TRBV9
CDR3nt: TGTGCCAGCAGCGAGAGGAACACCGGGGAGCTGTTTTTT
CDR3aa: CASSERNTGELFF

d_gene: NA
j_gene: TRBJ2-2
abundance: NA
v_gene: TRBV4-3
CDR3nt: TGCGCCAGCAGCCAAGATACGGGGTTACGGACCGGGGAGCTGTTTTTT
CDR3aa: CASSQDTGLRTGELFF

d_gene: NA
j_gene: TRBJ1-1
abundance: few
v_gene: TRBV5-4
CDR3nt: TGTGCCAGCAGCGGTATGAGGACTGAAGCTTTCTTT
CDR3aa: CASSGMRTEAFF

d_gene: NA
j_gene: TRBJ2-7
abundance: NA
v_gene: TRBV7-9
CDR3nt: TGTGCCAGCAGCAGTCAGGGGTCTTACTCCTACGAGCAGTACTTC
CDR3aa: CASSSQGSYSYEQYF

d_gene: NA
j_gene: TRBJ2-7
abundance: NA
v_gene: TRBV4-3
CDR3nt: TGCGCCAGCAGCCAAGGGGGGAACCTAGCGACCCGCCTCTACGAGCAGTACTTC
CDR3aa: CASSQGGNLATRLYEQYF

d_gene: TRBD2
j_gene: TRBJ2-3
abundance: NA
v_gene: TRBV7-9
CDR3nt: TGTGCCAGCAGCCGGACTAGCGGGAAGGGTGGAGATACGCAGTATTTT
CDR3aa: CASSRTSGKGGDTQYF

d_gene: NA
j_gene: TRBJ2-1
abundance: NA
v_gene: TRBV27
CDR3nt: TGTGCCAGCCGTCCTTTGAGCTCCTACAATGAGCAGTTCTTC
CDR3aa: CASRPLSSYNEQFF

d_gene: TRBD1
j_gene: TRBJ2-1
abundance: NA
v_gene: TRBV28
CDR3nt: TGTGCCAGCAGTGCCTTAACAGGGGTTGAGCAGTTCTTC
CDR3aa: CASSALTGVEQFF

d_gene: NA
j_gene: TRBJ2-3
abundance: once
v_gene: TRBV21-1
CDR3nt: TGTGCCAGCAGCAAGCGAGTCACGGGACAACCACCAGATACGCAGTATTTT
CDR3aa: CASSKRVTGQPPDTQYF

d_gene: NA
j_gene: TRBJ1-4
abundance: NA
v_gene: TRBV4-3
CDR3nt: TGCGCCAGCAGCCCCGGACTAGGGGAAAAACTGTTTTTT
CDR3aa: CASSPGLGEKLFF

d_gene: NA
j_gene: TRBJ2-1
abundance: NA
v_gene: TRBV29-1
CDR3nt: TGCAGCGTTTTAAGCTATTTGGTAGCGGAAGGGCCTGGCTCCTACAATGAGCAGTTCTTC
CDR3aa: CSVLSYLVAEGPGSYNEQFF

d_gene: NA
j_gene: TRBJ2-7
abundance: NA
v_gene: TRBV29-1
CDR3nt: TGCAGCGTTGAAACACAGGGAGTGTCCTACGAGCAGTACTTC
CDR3aa: CSVETQGVSYEQYF

d_gene: TRBD2
j_gene: TRBJ2-3
abundance: NA
v_gene: TRBV9
CDR3nt: TGTGCCAGCAGCGTAGGGTGGGGACTAGCGGGAGATACGCAGTATTTT
CDR3aa: CASSVGWGLAGDTQYF

d_gene: NA
j_gene: TRBJ1-5
abundance: NA
v_gene: TRBV20-1
CDR3nt: TGCAGTGCTAGTTTTGGAGTCCAGCATTTT
CDR3aa: CSASFGVQHF

d_gene: NA
j_gene: TRBJ1-2
abundance: NA
v_gene: TRBV4-1
CDR3nt: TGCGCCAGCACCGGGGGGACGGTCTATGGCTACACCTTC
CDR3aa: CASTGGTVYGYTF

d_gene: NA
j_gene: TRBJ1-4
abundance: NA
v_gene: TRBV7-8
CDR3nt: TGTGCCAGCAGCTTAGGTTCCGCAACTAATGAAAAACTGTTTTTT
CDR3aa: CASSLGSATNEKLFF

d_gene: NA
j_gene: TRBJ1-5
abundance: NA
v_gene: TRBV7-6
CDR3nt: TGTGCCAGCAGCTTAGTCAGGATGAATCAGCCCCAGCATTTT
CDR3aa: CASSLVRMNQPQHF

d_gene: TRBD1
j_gene: TRBJ1-3
abundance: NA
v_gene: TRBV18
CDR3nt: TGTGCCAGTTTCGGACAGGGGGCGAAAGGAAACACCATATATTTT
CDR3aa: CASFGQGAKGNTIYF

d_gene: TRBD2
j_gene: TRBJ2-1
abundance: NA
v_gene: TRBV7-2
CDR3nt: TGTGCCAGCAGCCAAGTTACAACTAGCGGGGAGCAGTTCTTC
CDR3aa: CASSQVTTSGEQFF

d_gene: TRBD1
j_gene: TRBJ2-1
abundance: NA
v_gene: TRBV9
CDR3nt: TGTGCCAGCAGCGTGCAGGGGGCGCCCTACAATGAGCAGTTCTTC
CDR3aa: CASSVQGAPYNEQFF

d_gene: TRBD1
j_gene: TRBJ2-4
abundance: NA
v_gene: TRBV28
CDR3nt: TGTGCCAGCAGTTTGAGTAGGGGGCAGAACATTCAGTACTTC
CDR3aa: CASSLSRGQNIQYF

d_gene: NA
j_gene: TRBJ2-1
abundance: NA
v_gene: TRBV2
CDR3nt: TGTGCCAGCAGTGAATTGACTAGTGATGAGCAGTTCTTC
CDR3aa: CASSELTSDEQFF

d_gene: NA
j_gene: TRBJ2-3
abundance: once
v_gene: TRBV7-9
CDR3nt: TGTGCCAGCAGCTTAGCAGGGGTGGTAGATACGCAGTATTTT
CDR3aa: CASSLAGVVDTQYF

d_gene: TRBD2
j_gene: TRBJ2-5
abundance: NA
v_gene: TRBV19
CDR3nt: TGTGCCAGTAGTATCGGTGGGACTAGCGGGAACTGGGAGACCCAGTACTTC
CDR3aa: CASSIGGTSGNWETQYF

d_gene: NA
j_gene: TRBJ1-2
abundance: NA
v_gene: TRBV5-8
CDR3nt: TGTGCCAGCAGCTTCGTGTTTGAGGTGCGGGCCGGGGAAGGCTACACCTTC
CDR3aa: CASSFVFEVRAGEGYTF

d_gene: TRBD1
j_gene: TRBJ2-7
abundance: NA
v_gene: TRBV28
CDR3nt: TGTGCCAGCAGTTTGGTACAGGGGGCTTCCTACGAGCAGTACTTC
CDR3aa: CASSLVQGASYEQYF

d_gene: NA
j_gene: TRBJ1-2
abundance: once
v_gene: TRBV19
CDR3nt: TGTGCCAGTAGTATGATGCGCCAGGCCTCCGGCTACACCTTC
CDR3aa: CASSMMRQASGYTF

d_gene: TRBD2
j_gene: TRBJ2-7
abundance: NA
v_gene: TRBV6-1
CDR3nt: TGTGCCAGCAGCCCGACTAGCGGGAGGGGAAACGAGCAGTACTTC
CDR3aa: CASSPTSGRGNEQYF

d_gene: NA
j_gene: TRBJ2-7
abundance: few
v_gene: TRBV7-9
CDR3nt: TGTGCCAGCAGAGAAATGAGTCACGAGCAGTACTTC
CDR3aa: CASREMSHEQYF

d_gene: TRBD2
j_gene: TRBJ2-7
abundance: NA
v_gene: TRBV25-1
CDR3nt: TGTGCCAGCAGTGAATGGGATAGCGGGAGCTACGAGCAGTACTTC
CDR3aa: CASSEWDSGSYEQYF

d_gene: NA
j_gene: TRBJ2-3
abundance: NA
v_gene: TRBV7-9
CDR3nt: TGTGCCAGCAGCCCGGGTGAGAACCCGGCAGATACGCAGTATTTT
CDR3aa: CASSPGENPADTQYF

d_gene: NA
j_gene: TRBJ2-4
abundance: NA
v_gene: TRBV5-4
CDR3nt: TGTGCCAGCAGCTTGGCCACAACCTCGCCCCGGAGGAGTTTGTACTTC
CDR3aa: CASSLATTSPRRSLYF

d_gene: TRBD1
j_gene: TRBJ1-2
abundance: once
v_gene: TRBV9
CDR3nt: TGTGCCAGCAGCGTAGGACAGGGGAAGAACTATGGCTACACCTTC
CDR3aa: CASSVGQGKNYGYTF

d_gene: NA
j_gene: TRBJ2-1
abundance: NA
v_gene: TRBV7-9
CDR3nt: TGTGCCAGCAGCTCGGGAGCTGGGGCTTACAATGAGCAGTTCTTC
CDR3aa: CASSSGAGAYNEQFF

d_gene: TRBD2
j_gene: TRBJ2-7
abundance: NA
v_gene: TRBV28
CDR3nt: TGTGCCAGCACTAAGGGGACTAGCGTCTACGAGCAGTACTTC
CDR3aa: CASTKGTSVYEQYF

d_gene: NA
j_gene: TRBJ1-5
abundance: once
v_gene: TRBV28
CDR3nt: TGTGCCAGCAGTTTAACGGAGGGCTTCGGGCCCCAGCATTTT
CDR3aa: CASSLTEGFGPQHF

d_gene: NA
j_gene: TRBJ1-1
abundance: NA
v_gene: TRBV4-3
CDR3nt: TGCGCCAGCAGCCAAGGAGAGCTCAACACTGAAGCTTTCTTT
CDR3aa: CASSQGELNTEAFF

d_gene: NA
j_gene: TRBJ2-1
abundance: NA
v_gene: TRBV20-1
CDR3nt: TGCAGTGCTCTATACAATGAGCAGTTCTTC
CDR3aa: CSALYNEQFF

d_gene: NA
j_gene: TRBJ1-2
abundance: NA
v_gene: TRBV6-5
CDR3nt: TGTGCCAGCAGTTATATCGGCCTCGGGAGGCCTGATGGCTACACCTTC
CDR3aa: CASSYIGLGRPDGYTF

d_gene: NA
j_gene: TRBJ1-4
abundance: NA
v_gene: TRBV28
CDR3nt: TGTGCCAGCAGCACAGTTGTCCTTAATGAAAAACTGTTTTTT
CDR3aa: CASSTVVLNEKLFF

d_gene: TRBD1
j_gene: TRBJ1-5
abundance: once
v_gene: TRBV10-3
CDR3nt: TGTGCCAGCGCCGGGACAGGGGGCAATTATAGCAATCAGCCCCAGCATTTT
CDR3aa: CASAGTGGNYSNQPQHF

d_gene: TRBD2
j_gene: TRBJ2-1
abundance: NA
v_gene: TRBV7-3
CDR3nt: TGTGCCAGCAGCGTAGCGGGAGGCTCCTACAATGAGCAGTTCTTC
CDR3aa: CASSVAGGSYNEQFF

d_gene: TRBD2
j_gene: TRBJ2-7
abundance: NA
v_gene: TRBV9
CDR3nt: TGTGCCAGCACCACCGGGCTAGCGGGACCGTACGAGCAGTACTTC
CDR3aa: CASTTGLAGPYEQYF

d_gene: NA
j_gene: TRBJ2-5
abundance: NA
v_gene: TRBV4-1
CDR3nt: TGCGCCAGCAGCCAGGACTACACCCAAGAGACCCAGTACTTC
CDR3aa: CASSQDYTQETQYF